This TCR beta chain was sequenced during a study of blood T cell repertoires in COVID-19. Turning to the study itself: Nucleic acid was either cDNA or gDNA, and it came from T cells, B-cell-depleted T cells, or PBMCs.

Germline loops: CDR1 SGHRS, CDR2 YFSETQ. The CDR3 spans 14 residues. With 10 bases removed from V and 8 bases from J, the gap between germline ends came to 21 bases. Here immunoSEQ multiplex PCR was the method, and the copy in TCRdb shows in-frame clones only, minus some. The sample carries around 94,000 clones, around four fifths recorded once. Sequencing input: peripheral blood. The rearrangement joins TRBV5-1 to TRBJ1-4; TRBD1 might be the D (6 bases). This TCR derives from a man in his forties or fifties with active or convalescent COVID-19. This CDR3 reads CASLGGAIQEKLFF. CDR3 nucleotides: TGCGCCTCCCTCGGGGGGGCCATTCAAGAAAAACTGTTTTTT.